This T cell receptor beta chain is drawn from a study of blood T cells in healthy people across ages (dated by TCRdb to between 2014 and 2016). With regard to the full study: In model experiments, roughly one uniquely barcoded TCR beta cDNA molecule per two T cells was captured by template switching. To track age-related changes in TCR beta repertoire diversity, the study relied on deep sequencing normalized with unique cDNA molecular identifiers. Donors were grouped into four age groups: young (average about 15 years), middle-aged (around 39), aged (around 56) and long-lived (about 90). To avoid experimental bias, donors of different ages were distributed randomly across sequencing lanes. The study analyzed two additional independent replicas of 1 million unique cDNA reads from the same blood draw for two donors, one aged 18 to 30 and one aged 80 or older.

As regards this clonotype: The antigen it recognizes is unknown. No quality values exist for individual bases; no much larger clone is one base distant.

Donors were approximately 42 systemically healthy Caucasian individuals from Russia aged roughly 6 to 100 years. Each donor gave around 9.8 milliliters of peripheral blood, collected into EDTA-treated Vacutainer tubes. Ficoll-Paque density-gradient centrifugation was used to isolate PBMCs, with at least 7 million per sample. Trizol reagent was used to extract total RNA from PBMCs, with at least 6 micrograms per sample. The percentages of naive CD45RAhigh/CD27high T cells were determined by flow cytometry on a PBMC aliquot from every donor. Receptor libraries were prepared by 5' RACE. This sample was sequenced with an Illumina HiSeq 2500. A second PCR of about 6 to 11 cycles was performed with a sample-barcoded 5' primer and a J-beta primer mix. A template-switch 5' adaptor carrying 12 random nucleotides introduced a unique molecular identifier onto each TCR beta cDNA molecule. At least 2.5 million CDR3-containing paired-end reads were obtained from each sample. The Mint cDNA synthesis kit, primed by a TRBC-specific oligonucleotide, was used to synthesize first-strand cDNA from all RNA. After uracil-DNA glycosylase treatment, a first 18-cycle PCR used universal primers M1SS and BC2_uni_R on all cDNA. As for the authors' bioinformatics: Each sample was normalized by randomly selecting 1 million high-quality reads, each carrying a distinct molecular identifier. Reads sharing molecular identifiers were discarded rather than binned into consensus sequences. MiTCR, with a Q25 quality threshold and the strictest error-elimination algorithm, was used for CDR3 identification, clonotype clustering and error correction. A nonparametric unseen species model with Euler transformation was used to estimate lower-bound total TCR beta diversity. TCRdb took the public reads, trimmed them with fastp at Q25, ran MiXCR for clone calling and kept in-frame beta chains. Each CDR3 protein gets just one entry, which takes the most common genes and DNA from the rows behind it. The V and J calls were not made by the authors but by TCRdb's processing. This sample has roughly 680,000 distinct CDR3 sequences in its table, and under 65% of those were observed once. Roughly 13% of the sample rests with the top ten.

Study-level results and caveats: Estimates of total diversity from one million sequenced T cells were regarded as lower bounds and underestimates. Observed TCR beta diversity per million T cells fell roughly linearly with age, and a significant reduction was already apparent by age about 36. Because donor CMV infection status was unknown, age-related changes in expanded clonotypes were potentially confounded. Compared with the aged group, more naive CD4+ T cells, fewer expanded clones and increased TCR diversity were shown by the long-lived group, suggesting age selection. Observed TCR beta diversity correlated strongly with the percentage of naive T cells measured by flow cytometry. Bulk unsorted PBMC profiling prevented conclusive comparison of naive and antigen-experienced compartments.

V is pruned by 3 bases and J by 5 bases, leaving 1 base of the junction without a gene match. CDR1 and CDR2 were assigned from the germline V gene as KGHSH and LQKENI. Including the terminal cysteine and phenylalanine, the CDR3 comprises 13 residues. The read is trimmed to its CDR3 DNA, 39 bases read in frame from base 1. The chain is encoded by TRBV18 joined to TRBJ2-1, and TRBD1 matches 7 of the central bases. The TCR was taken from a woman aged 80 or over in good health. Sequencing input: blood. The CDR3 corresponds to CASSPDRHNEQFF. The bases are TGTGCCAGCTCACCGGACAGGCACAATGAGCAGTTCTTC.